Below, 19 T cell receptor beta chains from the same sample are listed, as sequenced in a study of vaccination and CD4 T cells after COVID-19. Sequenced with the Oncomine TCR Beta short-read assay was DNA taken from cultured CD4+ T cells. TCRdb recomputed calls from the PCR reads with MiXCR, one row per CDR3 protein. Altogether tens of thousands of distinct CDR3 sequences are present, 41% being singletons, with the ten largest covering roughly 5%. The time point is: late sampling 161 to 241 days after vaccination in a few convalescent patients. Treatment in this sample: roughly 11-day PBMC culture with coronavirus spike peptide pools or control peptides (ViraFEST assay). The antigens these receptors bind are not known. The starting material was CD4+ T cells from blood, cultured in vitro, obtained about 7 months after SARS-CoV-2 vaccination. Every receptor here comes from a human donor who had recovered from COVID-19.

The sample holds a few counts of this clonotype. The V and J genes are TRBV20-1 and TRBJ2-1; 9 bases map to TRBD2. With 6 bases clipped from V and 5 bases from J, the junction kept 11 bases outside the gene matches. Germline values: CDR1 DFQATT, CDR2 SNEGSKA (reference sequence). The CDR3 runs to 15 residues. The CDR3 region is CSAPLSLAGHNEQFF. The DNA for the CDR3 is TGCAGTGCCCCCCTATCGCTAGCGGGACACAATGAGCAGTTCTTC.

The chain links TRBV6-1 to TRBJ2-7; unclear D gene. Trimming removed 6 bases from V and 6 bases from J, with 24 bases in between. This CDR3 has 16 residues. Germline loops: CDR1 MNHNS, CDR2 SASEGT. CDR3 in DNA: TGTGCCAGCAGATCCAGACGTGGCAGTCGAGGACCCGAGCAGTACTTC. Residues: CASRSRRGSRGPEQYF.

This clonotype was observed a single time. The rearrangement uses TRBV6-5 and TRBJ1-2; a possible D gene is TRBD1 (5 bases). Trimming cost V 2 bases and J 7 bases, with 11 bases left between them. This CDR3 region has 13 residues. The germline CDR1 and CDR2 sequences are MNHEY and SVGAGI. CDR3 DNA sequence: TGTGCCAGCAGTTACGGAGGGGATCCTGGCTACACCTTC. It codes for CASSYGGDPGYTF.

The chain links TRBV19 to TRBJ2-1; 12 bases are shared with TRBD2. CDR1 is LNHDA and CDR2 is SQIVND in the germline V gene (reference sequence). The length of the CDR3 is 15 residues. Trimming took 3 bases from V and 3 from J; bases not matched to a gene: 0. The CDR3 is CASSMTSGSYNEQFF. CDR3 nucleotide sequence: TGTGCCAGTAGTATGACTAGCGGGAGCTACAATGAGCAGTTCTTC.

The rearrangement uses TRBV7-9 and TRBJ2-5; TRBD2 agrees at 8 bases. The CDR3 totals 14 residues. Germline loops: CDR1 SEHNR, CDR2 FQNEAQ (reference sequence). The V segment lost 4 bases and the J segment 5 bases; nucleotides outside the gene matches: 6. The CDR3 coding sequence is TGTGCCAGCAGCTCCGGGGTAGCGGGGGAGACCCAGTACTTC. Translation gives CASSSGVAGETQYF.

The gene calls are TRBV6-2 or TRBV6-3 and TRBJ2-7, with 7 bases matching TRBD2. The junction had 14 bases not matched to a gene; V was cut back by 2 bases and J by 4 bases. CDR1 and CDR2 (germline): MNHEY, SVGEGT. CDR3 size: 17 residues. DNA of the CDR3: TGTGCCAGCAGTTACCCTTCTAGCGGTCCTACGAGGTACGAGCAGTACTTC. This codes for CASSYPSSGPTRYEQYF.

The chain is built from TRBV18 and TRBJ2-3; no firm D call. The CDR3 sequence is 13 residues long. Germline-derived CDR1 and CDR2 are KGHSH and LQKENI. V was trimmed by 2 bases and J by 3 bases, leaving 6 bases between them. Here the CDR3 reads CASSPAQTDTQYF. CDR3 DNA sequence: TGTGCCAGCTCACCAGCACAGACAGATACGCAGTATTTT.

This chain links TRBV7-9 with TRBJ2-3; 8 positions agree with TRBD1. Germline lookup yields CDR1 SEHNR and CDR2 FQNEAQ (reference sequence). This CDR3 is built from 16 residues. Trimming cost V 1 base and J 0 bases; bases outside gene matches: 3. CDR3 sequence (DNA): TGTGCCAGCAGCTTAGGGACAGGGACTAGCACAGATACGCAGTATTTT. This codes for CASSLGTGTSTDTQYF. The variable domain in full, with the rest retrieved from reference TRBV7-9 and TRBJ2-3, is DTGVSQNPRHKITKRGQNVTFRCDPISEHNRLYWYRQTLGQGPEFLTYFQNEAQLEKSRLLSDRFSAERPKGSFSTLEIQRTEQGDSAMYLCASSLGTGTSTDTQYFGPGTRLTVL.

This chain joins TRBV4-2 and TRBJ1-2; D is perhaps TRBD1 (5 bases). V was clipped by 0 bases and J by 4 bases, with 9 bases between them. The germline CDR1 and CDR2 sequences are LGHNA and YNFKEQ. The length of the CDR3 is 14 residues. The CDR3 DNA reads as TGTGCCAGCAGCCAAGACCCCGGGGGCTATGGCTACACCTTC. Translation gives CASSQDPGGYGYTF.

The chain carries TRBV15 and TRBJ2-7; 8 positions match TRBD2. The V gene end was trimmed by 2 bases and the J gene end by 4 bases; junction bases not matched to a gene: 13. This CDR3 spans 17 amino acids. Germline loops: CDR1 LNHNV, CDR2 YYDKDF (reference sequence). Here the CDR3 reads CATSRPNAGTSRYEQYF. CDR3 DNA sequence: TGTGCCACCAGCAGACCGAACGCCGGGACTAGTAGGTACGAGCAGTACTTC.

This clonotype was observed a handful of times. V usage is TRBV15 and J usage is TRBJ2-5; possibly TRBD2 for D (6 bases). Germline V gene data show CDR1 as LNHNV and CDR2 as YYDKDF (reference sequence). The CDR3 is made up of 13 amino acids. V shed 3 bases and J shed 5 bases, with 10 bases lying between them. The CDR3: CATSSRELETQYF. The DNA of the CDR3 is TGTGCCACCAGCAGCCGGGAGCTGGAGACCCAGTACTTC.

This CDR3 is CSARALVAGGYNEQFF. CDR3 bases: TGCAGTGCTAGAGCCCTGGTAGCGGGAGGGTACAATGAGCAGTTCTTC. The V and J genes are TRBV20-1 and TRBJ2-1; 11 bases are a match to TRBD2. V lost 1 base and J lost 4; bases outside the gene matches: 6. Germline loops: CDR1 DFQATT, CDR2 SNEGSKA (reference sequence). The CDR3 totals 16 residues.

This chain links TRBV28 with TRBJ2-5; tentatively, D is TRBD1 (5 bases). The germline CDR1 and CDR2 sequences are MDHEN and SYDVKM. The CDR3 length is 14 residues. V lost 8 bases and J 3 bases, leaving 16 bases between the germline ends. As DNA, the CDR3 is TGTGCCAGCCTTGCACTCGGCAGGGAAGAGACCCAGTACTTC. As protein: CASLALGREETQYF.

This rearrangement joins TRBV20-1 to TRBJ2-3, with 9 bases that match TRBD2. Unmatched junction bases numbered 13, after V lost 3 bases and J lost 0 bases. CDR1 is DFQATT, CDR2 SNEGSKA, per germline (reference sequence). This CDR3 region has 18 residues. The chain's CDR3 is CSARPPSGANLSTDTQYF. The CDR3 DNA reads TGCAGTGCTAGGCCCCCTAGCGGGGCGAATTTGAGCACAGATACGCAGTATTTT.

The chain employs TRBV2 and TRBJ1-5; no reliable D call. Trimming stripped 6 bases from V and 4 bases from J, with 10 bases between. The CDR3 length is 13 residues. CDR1 SNHLY and CDR2 FYNNEI come from the germline V gene. CDR3 in amino acids: CASRTVVNQPQHF. In DNA, the CDR3 is TGTGCCAGCAGGACCGTAGTAAATCAGCCCCAGCATTTT.

This clonotype was detected a few times. The chain has TRBV27 and TRBJ1-1, with D perhaps TRBD1 (5 bases). V lost 6 bases, J lost 3 bases, and 11 bases lay in between. CDR1 and CDR2 from the germline V gene are MNHEY and SMNVEV (reference sequence). The CDR3 runs to 13 residues. The chain's CDR3 is CASRLLGDTEAFF. For the CDR3, the DNA is TGTGCCAGCAGACTCCTGGGGGACACTGAAGCTTTCTTT.

The rearrangement uses TRBV6-1 and TRBJ2-7; no firm D call. Germline V gene lookup returns CDR1 MNHNS and CDR2 SASEGT. The CDR3 length is 16 residues. Trimming stripped 5 bases from V and 4 bases from J, with 21 bases between. DNA for the CDR3: TGTGCCAGCAGTCCCAGGCCGCCAAGAACGAGGTACGAGCAGTACTTC. Translation gives CASSPRPPRTRYEQYF.

The chain has TRBV19 and TRBJ2-3, with D perhaps TRBD2 (6 bases). The CDR3 has 14 amino acids. Between the trimmed V and J ends, which lost 5 bases and 4 bases, there was a span of 13 bases. Germline CDR1 is LNHDA and CDR2 is SQIVND (reference sequence). The CDR3 DNA reads as TGTGCCAGTAGTGGAGGGGCCCGGTCAGATACGCAGTATTTT. This gives the protein CASSGGARSDTQYF.

Only one count was recorded for this clonotype. The J gene is TRBJ2-1, the V gene TRBV7-3; TRBD2 agrees at 15 bases. The trim removed 5 bases at V and 11 bases at J, leaving 4 bases unmatched. Germline V gene data show CDR1 as SGHTA and CDR2 as FQGTGA. This CDR3 is built from 14 residues. The CDR3 DNA reads as TGTGCCAGCAGCCCCGGGACTAGCGGGGGGCAGCAGTTCTTC. Translated, it gives CASSPGTSGGQQFF.